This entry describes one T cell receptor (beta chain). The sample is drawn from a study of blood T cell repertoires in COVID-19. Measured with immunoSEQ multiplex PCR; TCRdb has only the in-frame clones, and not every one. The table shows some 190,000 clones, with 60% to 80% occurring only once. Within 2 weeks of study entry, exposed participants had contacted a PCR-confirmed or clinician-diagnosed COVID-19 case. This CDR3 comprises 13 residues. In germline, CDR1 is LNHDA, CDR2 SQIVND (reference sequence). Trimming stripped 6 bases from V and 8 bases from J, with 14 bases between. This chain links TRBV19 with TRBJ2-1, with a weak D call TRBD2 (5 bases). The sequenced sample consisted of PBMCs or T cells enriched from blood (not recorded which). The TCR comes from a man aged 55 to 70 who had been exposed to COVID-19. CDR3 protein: CASSGLSPHEQFF. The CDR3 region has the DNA TGTGCCAGTAGCGGACTGAGCCCCCATGAGCAGTTCTTC.